The 9 T cell receptor beta chains below all came from one sample that was sequenced in a study of cytomegalovirus exposure and HLA in healthy donors. PCR was performed using 60 Vbeta and 13 Jbeta primers. Sequencing was performed with immunoSEQ multiplex PCR; in TCRdb, only in-frame clones are kept and a portion is missing. The sample includes under 150,000 clones, around 81% of them seen just once. The specimen was PBMCs. These receptors came from a woman between 25 and 40 years old in good health and CMV-seronegative.

The chain employs TRBV27 and TRBJ2-7, with TRBD2 matching over 13 bases. From germline, CDR1 is MNHEY and CDR2 SMNVEV (reference sequence). The CDR3 is 15 amino acids. V shed 4 bases, J shed 4 bases, and the junction held 4 bases outside the gene matches. The DNA of the CDR3 is TGTGCCAGCAGTTATGCGGGACTAGCGGGGTACGAGCAGTACTTC. It is translated as CASSYAGLAGYEQYF.

This sequence joins TRBV7-8 and TRBJ2-7, with D tentatively TRBD2 (6 bases). Germline CDR1 SGHVS, CDR2 FQNEAQ. V was pared by 1 base and J by 2 bases, with 12 bases between. This CDR3 spans 15 amino acids. The CDR3 loop is CASSLGGDAPYEQYF. DNA of the CDR3: TGTGCCAGCAGCTTAGGGGGGGACGCACCCTACGAGCAGTACTTC.

By share, this clone counts as medium-sized (0.01 to 0.1%). The V and J genes are TRBV28 and TRBJ2-7, with TRBD1 as a possible D gene (8 bases). The CDR3 consists of 12 residues. Germline values: CDR1 MDHEN, CDR2 SYDVKM. V was cut by 11 bases and J by 2 bases, with 13 bases left in between. The CDR3 nucleotides are TGTGCCGTACAGGGGGGGGCCTACGAGCAGTACTTC. Amino acid sequence: CAVQGGAYEQYF.

The chain recombines TRBV7-7 with TRBJ2-1, with TRBD1 identical over 9 bases. The germline V gene encodes CDR1 SSHAT and CDR2 FNYEAQ (reference sequence). With V trimmed by 1 base and J by 6 bases, 10 bases remained unmatched. This CDR3 has 17 residues. CDR3 nucleotide sequence: TGTGCCAGCAGCTTAGGGGGAGGGACAGGGTCGGGCAATGAGCAGTTCTTC. Encoded protein: CASSLGGGTGSGNEQFF.

V and J are TRBV7-9 and TRBJ2-3, with D possibly TRBD2 on 6 matching bases. V lost 6 bases to trimming and J lost 6 bases, with 19 bases between them. The germline CDR1 and CDR2 sequences are SEHNR and FQNEAQ (reference sequence). CDR3 size: 15 residues. Written as DNA, the CDR3 is TGTGCCAGCAGGCCGCCGGGACTCTATAGCGATACGCAGTATTTT. Encoded protein: CASRPPGLYSDTQYF. Looking up the rest from reference TRBV7-9 and TRBJ2-3 gives the full variable domain: DTGVSQNPRHKITKRGQNVTFRCDPISEHNRLYWYRQTLGQGPEFLTYFQNEAQLEKSRLLSDRFSAERPKGSFSTLEIQRTEQGDSAMYLCASRPPGLYSDTQYFGPGTRLTVL.

The chain employs TRBV7-8 and TRBJ2-7, with D perhaps TRBD2 (5 bases). This CDR3 has 13 residues. Germline CDR1 and CDR2: SGHVS and FQNEAQ. Trimming removed 4 bases at V and 5 bases at J, with 12 bases between. The CDR3 coding sequence is TGTGCCAGCAGCTCCGGGGTAGGAAACGAGCAGTACTTC. Protein product: CASSSGVGNEQYF.

This clone came up once. This chain links TRBV6-1 with TRBJ1-3; no definite D call. Trimming removed 7 bases from V and 0 bases from J, with 7 bases in between. The CDR3 contains 13 residues. The germline V gene has CDR1 MNHNS and CDR2 SASEGT. The CDR3 here is CASMRPSGNTIYF. The DNA for the CDR3 is TGTGCCAGCATGCGTCCCTCTGGAAACACCATATATTTT.

This clone appeared a single time. The rearrangement joins TRBV28 to TRBJ2-7; 7 positions agree with TRBD2. The junction had 10 bases not matched to a gene; V was cut back by 5 bases and J by 6 bases. CDR1 MDHEN and CDR2 SYDVKM come from the germline V gene. The CDR3 is 14 residues long. The CDR3 DNA sequence: TGTGCCAGCAGTATAGGCGGGAGTTTCAGCGAGCAGTACTTC. Translation gives CASSIGGSFSEQYF.

This clone showed up just a few times. This chain links TRBV7-9 with TRBJ2-2; 12 nucleotides line up with TRBD1. V shed 5 bases and J 4 bases; nucleotides not matched to a gene: 14. CDR3 length equals 19 residues. CDR1 is SEHNR and CDR2 is FQNEAQ in the germline V gene (reference sequence). The CDR3 DNA follows: TGTGCCAGCAGCGGCCCGCCCGGGACAGGGGGCTCGGGCACCGGGGAGCTGTTTTTT. Encoded protein: CASSGPPGTGGSGTGELFF.